A selection of T cell receptor beta chains follows, all from one sample in a study of Graves' ophthalmopathy and Graves' hyperthyroidism. TCRdb re-called the multiplex PCR reads through MiXCR, storing one row per CDR3 protein. The sample includes 400,000 or so distinct CDR3 sequences, 15% to 17% of them seen just once. Sequenced input: peripheral blood. The receptors originated from a woman aged 18-29 years with stable Graves' hyperthyroidism. Both conserved end residues are part of each CDR3. A D gene is named only where the DNA matches it firmly. Not every row has a clone size; where given, it reads once, few, many or a size class.

clone size	V gene	J gene	D gene	CDR3 DNA	CDR3 protein
few	TRBV5-1	TRBJ1-2	TRBD1	TGCGCCAGCAGCCAGGACAGGGTTCGCGGCTACACCTTC	CASSQDRVRGYTF
many	TRBV6-1	TRBJ1-2	-	TGTGCCAGCAGGCGCCAGACCACTCCCTACACCTTC	CASRRQTTPYTF
many	TRBV5-1	TRBJ2-5	TRBD2	TGCGCCAGCAGCGAGGGACTAGGCGTTGAGACCCAGTACTTC	CASSEGLGVETQYF
many	TRBV7-2	TRBJ1-1	-	TGTGCCAGCAGCTTTCGACAGTCCTACCCGGCGGAAGCTTTCTTT	CASSFRQSYPAEAFF
many	TRBV2	TRBJ2-7	-	TGTGCCAGCACGGCCTCGTGGCAGGAATCCTACGAGCAGTACTTC	CASTASWQESYEQYF
many	TRBV27	TRBJ1-2	-	TGTGCCAGCAGTTTACAGGAAGGGTATGGCTACACCTTC	CASSLQEGYGYTF
-	TRBV6-1	TRBJ2-7	TRBD2	TGTGCCACGGGCTTCGGGGGGAGCTCCTACGAGCAGTACTTC	CATGFGGSSYEQYF
medium-sized	TRBV28	TRBJ2-5	TRBD1	TGTGCCAGCAGTTCGACAAACGCCGGGACAGGGGGACGAGAGACCCAGTACTTC	CASSSTNAGTGGRETQYF
-	TRBV12-3/TRBV12-4	TRBJ1-5	TRBD1	TGTGCCAGCAGTTTAAAAGGGGGCGGGGTTCAGCCCCAGCATTTT	CASSLKGGGVQPQHF
-	TRBV5-1	TRBJ2-7	-	TGCGCCAGCAGCTTGGTAGGGCTCCACGATCAGTACTTC	CASSLVGLHDQYF
many	TRBV29-1	TRBJ2-2	TRBD1	TGCAGCGTCGACGACAGGGGAGGGGAGCTGTTTTTT	CSVDDRGGELFF
many	TRBV6-2/TRBV6-3	TRBJ1-2	-	TGTGCCAGCGCGTCGGGCAGGGGAAAAGTGCGGATCTACACCTTC	CASASGRGKVRIYTF
many	TRBV12-3/TRBV12-4	TRBJ1-1	-	TGTGCCAGCACCGATCCCAGGGCGCGGGGCTATAGAGGCACTGAAGCTTTCTTT	CASTDPRARGYRGTEAFF
few	TRBV7-2	TRBJ2-2	-	TGTGCCAGCAGCTTGCTGGGGCGGGCCGGGGAGCTGTTTTTT	CASSLLGRAGELFF
many	TRBV12-3/TRBV12-4	TRBJ1-5	-	TGTGCCAGCAGTTTGTTCCCTAACCGGGGCGTCAATCAGCCCCAGCATTTT	CASSLFPNRGVNQPQHF
many	TRBV24-1	TRBJ2-7	TRBD2	TGTGCCACCAGTGGGTTAGCGGGGGAAGAGCAGTACTTC	CATSGLAGEEQYF
many	TRBV2	TRBJ2-2	-	TGTGCCAGCAGTGAACTAGGGGAAGGGGAGCTGTTTTTT	CASSELGEGELFF
-	TRBV7-9	TRBJ1-2	TRBD1	TGTGCCAGCAGAGTAGGAGGGAAAGGGGGCGGTGGCTACACCTTC	CASRVGGKGGGGYTF
many	TRBV19	TRBJ1-2	TRBD1	TGTGCCAGTAGTCCGGACAGGGCCTATGGCTACACCTTC	CASSPDRAYGYTF
many	TRBV7-9	TRBJ1-1	TRBD1	TGTGCCAGCAGCTTAGTAACAGGGGATGGAGCTTTCTTT	CASSLVTGDGAFF
many	TRBV10-1	TRBJ1-1	-	TGCGCCAGCAGTGCTCGGCGGGGTGAAGCTTTCTTT	CASSARRGEAFF
many	TRBV5-1	TRBJ2-7	TRBD1	TGCGCCAGCAGCTTCCACACAGGGGCGAGTGGGTACGAGCAGTACTTC	CASSFHTGASGYEQYF
-	TRBV29-1	TRBJ2-5	-	TGCAGCGCTCCCGCGAAATTACCGGGACACCCTTACCAAGAGACCCAGTACTTC	CSAPAKLPGHPYQETQYF
many	TRBV28	TRBJ1-6	-	TGTGCCAGCAGCCCCTTTCTGGGGGTCCCAAATAATTCACCCCTCCACTTT	CASSPFLGVPNNSPLHF
many	TRBV6-1	TRBJ1-3	-	TGTGCCAGCAGTGGAGGGACCTCTGGAAACACCATATATTTT	CASSGGTSGNTIYF
many	TRBV5-1	TRBJ2-7	TRBD2	TGTGCCAGCAGCTGGACTAGCGGTTCCTACGAGCAGTACTTC	CASSWTSGSYEQYF